A selection of T cell receptor beta chains follows, all from one sample in a study of post-analysis software for immune sequencing data. TCRdb independently ran MiXCR on the PCR reads; one entry per CDR3 protein. The repertoire has 350,000 to 500,000 distinct CDR3 sequences, approximately 37% of them found once; the top ten carry under 9%. The sequencing input was blood. Receptors originate from a girl aged 2 to 9 with multiple sclerosis. Each CDR3 is given with its conserved first and last residue. The order of the fields is V gene, clone size, D gene, J gene, CDR3 protein, CDR3 DNA. D genes are given only for firm matches. Clone size is shown for a subset of rows, as once, few, many or a class of expanded clone.

V: TRBV12-3/TRBV12-4; size: NA; D: TRBD2; J: TRBJ2-6; CDR3: CASSLYSPGGRVGANVLTF; DNA: TGTGCCAGCAGCCTCTATTCACCGGGAGGGCGAGTTGGGGCCAACGTCCTGACTTTC
V: TRBV13; size: few; D: NA; J: TRBJ2-7; CDR3: CASRYGAHEQYF; DNA: TGTGCCAGCAGGTACGGAGCCCACGAGCAGTACTTC
V: TRBV20-1; size: NA; D: NA; J: TRBJ1-5; CDR3: CSARDRKGGGQPQHF; DNA: TGCAGTGCTAGAGATCGGAAAGGTGGGGGTCAGCCCCAGCATTTT
V: TRBV5-1; size: NA; D: TRBD2; J: TRBJ2-1; CDR3: CASRRTSGGQSNEQFF; DNA: TGCGCCAGCAGAAGGACTAGCGGGGGGCAGAGCAATGAGCAGTTCTTC
V: TRBV5-1; size: once; D: NA; J: TRBJ1-2; CDR3: CASSLVSSRGRRNYGYTF; DNA: TGCGCCAGCAGCTTGGTCTCCTCGCGGGGTCGTCGTAACTATGGCTACACCTTC
V: TRBV20-1; size: NA; D: NA; J: TRBJ2-7; CDR3: CSAPDSPYEQYF; DNA: TGCAGTGCTCCCGACAGTCCCTACGAGCAGTACTTC
V: TRBV28; size: NA; D: TRBD1; J: TRBJ2-1; CDR3: CASSGYRDRPHNEQFF; DNA: TGTGCCAGCAGTGGCTACCGGGACAGACCACACAATGAGCAGTTCTTC
V: TRBV5-1; size: NA; D: NA; J: TRBJ2-6; CDR3: CASSFPGRSSGANVLTF; DNA: TGCGCCAGCAGCTTTCCGGGACGTAGCTCTGGGGCCAACGTCCTGACTTTC
V: TRBV12-3/TRBV12-4; size: NA; D: NA; J: TRBJ2-1; CDR3: CASSLMSGSYDEQFF; DNA: TGTGCCAGCAGTTTAATGAGTGGCTCCTACGATGAGCAGTTCTTC
V: TRBV15; size: NA; D: TRBD1; J: TRBJ2-1; CDR3: CATQDRERVNEQFF; DNA: TGTGCCACCCAGGACAGGGAGCGGGTCAATGAGCAGTTCTTC
V: TRBV2; size: once; D: TRBD1; J: TRBJ2-7; CDR3: CASRDDRVGYEQYF; DNA: TGCGCCAGCAGGGACGACAGGGTCGGATACGAGCAGTACTTC
V: TRBV28; size: NA; D: NA; J: TRBJ2-7; CDR3: CASSFYRADGPGEQYF; DNA: TGTGCCAGCAGTTTTTATCGGGCGGACGGACCTGGGGAGCAGTACTTC
V: TRBV28; size: few; D: TRBD1; J: TRBJ2-7; CDR3: CASVPGQGTYEQYF; DNA: TGTGCCAGCGTTCCGGGACAGGGCACCTACGAGCAGTACTTC
V: TRBV28; size: few; D: NA; J: TRBJ2-5; CDR3: CASSSQQGRETQYF; DNA: TGTGCCAGCAGCTCCCAGCAGGGCCGGGAGACCCAGTACTTC
V: TRBV3-1; size: NA; D: NA; J: TRBJ2-3; CDR3: CASSHFSDTQYF; DNA: TGTGCCAGCAGCCATTTCTCGGATACGCAGTATTTT
V: TRBV27; size: few; D: TRBD2; J: TRBJ2-3; CDR3: CATKALAGVLDTQYF; DNA: TGTGCCACTAAGGCGCTAGCGGGAGTGTTAGATACGCAGTATTTT
V: TRBV5-1; size: NA; D: TRBD2; J: TRBJ2-7; CDR3: CASSSQAGASHEQYF; DNA: TGCGCCAGCAGCTCCCAAGCGGGGGCAAGTCACGAGCAGTACTTC
V: TRBV7-2; size: few; D: TRBD2; J: TRBJ2-5; CDR3: CASSLSREGPQETQYF; DNA: TGTGCCAGCAGCTTATCGCGGGAGGGCCCCCAAGAGACCCAGTACTTC
V: TRBV7-2; size: once; D: NA; J: TRBJ2-7; CDR3: CASSYDWVAYEQYF; DNA: TGTGCCAGCAGTTACGATTGGGTTGCGTACGAGCAGTACTTC
V: TRBV6-6; size: few; D: TRBD2; J: TRBJ2-7; CDR3: CASSYGGRAFEQYF; DNA: TGTGCCAGCAGTTACGGCGGGAGGGCCTTCGAGCAGTACTTC
V: TRBV28; size: NA; D: NA; J: TRBJ1-2; CDR3: CASRNPAGYGYTF; DNA: TGTGCCAGCAGAAATCCCGCGGGTTATGGCTACACCTTC
V: TRBV7-2; size: NA; D: TRBD2; J: TRBJ2-1; CDR3: CASSLDSGGAIPYNEQFF; DNA: TGTGCCAGCAGCTTAGATAGCGGGGGGGCTATACCCTACAATGAGCAGTTCTTC
V: TRBV7-3; size: NA; D: TRBD2; J: TRBJ2-4; CDR3: CASSYLLLQGMASGGAKNIQYF; DNA: TGTGCCAGCAGCTACTTACTCCTTCAGGGGATGGCTAGCGGGGGAGCCAAAAACATTCAGTACTTC
V: TRBV6-6; size: NA; D: TRBD1; J: TRBJ1-5; CDR3: CASSSAGTAYASQPQHF; DNA: TGTGCCAGCAGTTCAGCGGGGACAGCATACGCGAGTCAGCCCCAGCATTTT
V: TRBV7-8; size: NA; D: NA; J: TRBJ2-1; CDR3: CASSSLHPRGNEQFF; DNA: TGTGCCAGCAGCTCCTTACATCCCCGGGGCAATGAGCAGTTCTTC
V: TRBV5-1; size: few; D: NA; J: TRBJ1-1; CDR3: CASSPLPPGRGTEAFF; DNA: TGCGCCAGCAGCCCCCTACCCCCCGGACGGGGCACTGAAGCTTTCTTT
V: TRBV7-2; size: NA; D: NA; J: TRBJ2-5; CDR3: CAGILCRETQYF; DNA: TGTGCCGGCATCCTGTGTCGGGAGACCCAGTACTTC
V: TRBV29-1; size: few; D: TRBD1; J: TRBJ2-1; CDR3: CSVGGTGYNEQFF; DNA: TGCAGCGTTGGGGGGACAGGCTACAATGAGCAGTTCTTC
V: TRBV6-2/TRBV6-3; size: few; D: TRBD2; J: TRBJ2-7; CDR3: CASRMAGGSYEQYF; DNA: TGTGCCAGCAGGATGGCGGGCGGGAGCTACGAGCAGTACTTC
V: TRBV7-2; size: NA; D: NA; J: TRBJ1-2; CDR3: CASSLASGFLDYGYTF; DNA: TGTGCCAGCAGCTTAGCCTCAGGGTTCCTAGACTATGGCTACACCTTC
V: TRBV7-2; size: NA; D: NA; J: TRBJ2-3; CDR3: CASSLSSSRGDTQYF; DNA: TGTGCCAGCAGCTTATCCTCGAGCCGGGGAGATACGCAGTATTTT
V: TRBV20-1; size: NA; D: NA; J: TRBJ1-2; CDR3: CSARDSMGGFSNYGYTF; DNA: TGCAGTGCTAGAGATAGCATGGGAGGCTTCTCTAACTATGGCTACACCTTC
V: TRBV5-5; size: NA; D: NA; J: TRBJ1-5; CDR3: CASSLPGGRNQPQHF; DNA: TGTGCCAGCAGCTTGCCCGGGGGCCGTAATCAGCCCCAGCATTTT
V: TRBV20-1; size: NA; D: NA; J: TRBJ2-1; CDR3: CSARDRGAPYNEQFF; DNA: TGCAGTGCTAGAGACCGGGGGGCTCCGTACAATGAGCAGTTCTTC
V: TRBV6-4; size: NA; D: NA; J: TRBJ2-1; CDR3: CASSESTYNEQFF; DNA: TGTGCCAGCAGTGAAAGTACCTACAATGAGCAGTTCTTC
V: TRBV29-1; size: NA; D: NA; J: TRBJ2-5; CDR3: CSVEWASWNQETQYF; DNA: TGCAGCGTTGAATGGGCCTCGTGGAACCAAGAGACCCAGTACTTC
V: TRBV15; size: few; D: NA; J: TRBJ2-7; CDR3: CATSSEPQQYF; DNA: TGTGCCACCAGCTCTGAGCCCCAGCAGTACTTC
V: TRBV9; size: NA; D: NA; J: TRBJ2-6; CDR3: CASSVVPKGVRGANVLTF; DNA: TGTGCCAGCAGCGTAGTCCCCAAGGGAGTAAGGGGGGCCAACGTCCTGACTTTC
V: TRBV7-3; size: NA; D: NA; J: TRBJ2-1; CDR3: CASSPYRYNEQFF; DNA: TGTGCCAGCAGCCCCTACAGGTACAATGAGCAGTTCTTC
V: TRBV6-5; size: NA; D: NA; J: TRBJ1-4; CDR3: CASSYSTGSNEKLFF; DNA: TGTGCCAGCAGTTACTCGACGGGGTCTAATGAAAAACTGTTTTTT
V: TRBV20-1; size: NA; D: TRBD1; J: TRBJ2-5; CDR3: CSADPTGVRETQYF; DNA: TGCAGTGCCGACCCGACAGGGGTTAGAGAGACCCAGTACTTC
V: TRBV6-1; size: NA; D: NA; J: TRBJ2-5; CDR3: CASLSRVEETQYF; DNA: TGTGCCAGCCTATCCAGGGTGGAAGAGACCCAGTACTTC
V: TRBV29-1; size: NA; D: NA; J: TRBJ1-2; CDR3: CSVVGVEGYTF; DNA: TGCAGCGTTGTCGGGGTAGAAGGCTACACCTTC
V: TRBV6-1; size: NA; D: NA; J: TRBJ2-7; CDR3: CASSMFQGASEQYF; DNA: TGTGCCAGCAGTATGTTCCAAGGGGCGAGCGAGCAGTACTTC
V: TRBV12-3/TRBV12-4; size: NA; D: TRBD1; J: TRBJ2-7; CDR3: CASSRTGGPSYEQYF; DNA: TGTGCCAGCAGTCGTACAGGGGGGCCCTCCTACGAGCAGTACTTC
V: TRBV20-1; size: NA; D: NA; J: TRBJ1-1; CDR3: CSARDSGTQNTEAFF; DNA: TGCAGTGCTAGAGATTCCGGGACACAGAACACTGAAGCTTTCTTT
V: TRBV6-5; size: NA; D: NA; J: TRBJ2-7; CDR3: CASRGLATYEQYF; DNA: TGTGCCAGCAGGGGGCTCGCAACTTACGAGCAGTACTTC
V: TRBV18; size: once; D: NA; J: TRBJ1-5; CDR3: CASSPSDLSNQPQHF; DNA: TGTGCCAGCTCACCATCGGACTTAAGCAATCAGCCCCAGCATTTT
V: TRBV12-3/TRBV12-4; size: NA; D: NA; J: TRBJ2-3; CDR3: CASSLRLFTVLGGTDAQYF; DNA: TGTGCCAGCAGTTTACGTCTCTTTACGGTGTTAGGGGGGACAGATGCGCAGTATTTC
V: TRBV7-6; size: NA; D: NA; J: TRBJ2-3; CDR3: CASSFSGYTDTQYF; DNA: TGTGCCAGCAGTTTCAGCGGATACACAGATACGCAGTATTTT
V: TRBV9; size: NA; D: TRBD2; J: TRBJ2-7; CDR3: CASSVGGDYSYEQYF; DNA: TGTGCCAGCAGCGTAGGAGGGGACTACTCCTACGAGCAGTACTTC
V: TRBV5-1; size: NA; D: TRBD2; J: TRBJ2-1; CDR3: CASFLSAGGPTHRERNYNEQFF; DNA: TGCGCCAGCTTCCTCTCTGCGGGGGGACCCACCCATCGGGAACGGAACTACAATGAGCAGTTCTTC
V: TRBV20-1; size: few; D: NA; J: TRBJ2-5; CDR3: CSARGAEQHQETQYF; DNA: TGCAGTGCTAGAGGGGCAGAGCAGCACCAAGAGACCCAGTACTTC
V: TRBV7-9; size: NA; D: NA; J: TRBJ1-2; CDR3: CASSRRSEESYGYTF; DNA: TGTGCCAGCAGTCGACGGTCGGAGGAGTCTTATGGCTACACCTTC
V: TRBV12-3/TRBV12-4; size: NA; D: NA; J: TRBJ1-3; CDR3: CASTSPPGTGNTIYF; DNA: TGTGCCAGCACCTCCCCCCCCGGGACTGGAAACACCATATATTTT
V: TRBV6-5; size: NA; D: NA; J: TRBJ2-7; CDR3: CASLGTTSWEQYF; DNA: TGTGCCAGCCTCGGGACAACCTCGTGGGAGCAGTACTTC
V: TRBV20-1; size: few; D: NA; J: TRBJ2-1; CDR3: CSAYLAGEQFF; DNA: TGCAGTGCTTATCTCGCGGGTGAGCAGTTCTTC